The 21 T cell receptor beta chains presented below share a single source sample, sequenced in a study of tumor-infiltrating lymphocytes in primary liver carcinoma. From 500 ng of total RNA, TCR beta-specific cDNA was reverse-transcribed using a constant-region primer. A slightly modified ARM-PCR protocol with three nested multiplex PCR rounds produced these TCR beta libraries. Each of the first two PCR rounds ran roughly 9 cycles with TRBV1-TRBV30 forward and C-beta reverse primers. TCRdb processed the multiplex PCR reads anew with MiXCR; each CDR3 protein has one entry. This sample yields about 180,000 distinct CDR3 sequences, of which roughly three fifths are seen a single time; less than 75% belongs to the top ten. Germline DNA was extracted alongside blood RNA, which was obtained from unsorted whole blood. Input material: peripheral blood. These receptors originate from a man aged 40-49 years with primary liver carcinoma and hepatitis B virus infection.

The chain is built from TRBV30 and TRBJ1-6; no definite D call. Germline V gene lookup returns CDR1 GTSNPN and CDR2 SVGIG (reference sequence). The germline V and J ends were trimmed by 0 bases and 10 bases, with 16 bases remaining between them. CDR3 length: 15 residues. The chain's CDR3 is CAWSVQLGKRSPLHF. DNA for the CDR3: TGTGCCTGGAGTGTACAATTAGGGAAGAGATCACCCCTCCACTTT. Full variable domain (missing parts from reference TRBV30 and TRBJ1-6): SQTIHQWPATLVQPVGSPLSLECTVEGTSNPNLYWYRQAAGRGLQLLFYSVGIGQISSEVPQNLSASRPQDRQFILSSKKLLLSDSGFYLCAWSVQLGKRSPLHFGNGTRLTVT.

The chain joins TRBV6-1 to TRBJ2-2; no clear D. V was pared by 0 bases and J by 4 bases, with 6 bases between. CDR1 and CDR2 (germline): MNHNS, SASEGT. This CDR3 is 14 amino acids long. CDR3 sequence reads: CASSEALFTGELFF. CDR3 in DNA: TGTGCCAGCAGTGAAGCTCTCTTCACCGGGGAGCTGTTTTTT.

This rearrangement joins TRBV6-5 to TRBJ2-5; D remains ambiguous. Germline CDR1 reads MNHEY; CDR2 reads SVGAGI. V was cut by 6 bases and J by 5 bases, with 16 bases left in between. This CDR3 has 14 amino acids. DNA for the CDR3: TGTGCCAGCAGAGCTGGCGAGACATGGGAGACCCAGTACTTC. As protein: CASRAGETWETQYF.

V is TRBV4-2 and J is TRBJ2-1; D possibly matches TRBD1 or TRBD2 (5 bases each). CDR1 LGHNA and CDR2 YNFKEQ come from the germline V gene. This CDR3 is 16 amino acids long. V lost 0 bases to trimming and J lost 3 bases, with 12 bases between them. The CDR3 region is CASSQDRGRHYNEQFF. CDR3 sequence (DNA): TGTGCCAGCAGCCAAGATAGGGGACGTCACTACAATGAGCAGTTCTTC.

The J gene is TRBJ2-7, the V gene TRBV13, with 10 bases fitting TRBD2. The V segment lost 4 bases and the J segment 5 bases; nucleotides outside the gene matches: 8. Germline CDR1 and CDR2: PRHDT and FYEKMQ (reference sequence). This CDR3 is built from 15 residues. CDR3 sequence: CASSSRTSGLHEQYF. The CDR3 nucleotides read TGTGCCAGCAGCTCGAGGACTAGCGGCCTCCACGAGCAGTACTTC.

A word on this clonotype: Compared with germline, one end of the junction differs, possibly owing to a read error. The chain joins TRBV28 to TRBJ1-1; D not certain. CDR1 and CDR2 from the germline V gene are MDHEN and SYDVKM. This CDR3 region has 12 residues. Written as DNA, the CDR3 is TGTGACAGCAGTCAGCTTCAGCGGGAAGCTTTCTTT. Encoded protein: CDSSQLQREAFF.

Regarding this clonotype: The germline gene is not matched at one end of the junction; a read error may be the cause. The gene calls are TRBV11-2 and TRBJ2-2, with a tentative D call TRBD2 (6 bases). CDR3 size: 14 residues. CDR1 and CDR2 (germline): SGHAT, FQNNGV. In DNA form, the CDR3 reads TGTGCCAGCAGCTTAGTACTAGCCACCGGGGAACTGTTTTTT. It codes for CASSLVLATGELFF.

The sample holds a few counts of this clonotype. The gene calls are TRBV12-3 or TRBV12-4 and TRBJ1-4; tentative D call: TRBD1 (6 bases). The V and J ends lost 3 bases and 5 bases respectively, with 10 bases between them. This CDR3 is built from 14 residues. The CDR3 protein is CASSFTQGNEKLFF. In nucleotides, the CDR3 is TGTGCCAGCAGTTTTACCCAGGGGAATGAAAAACTGTTTTTT.

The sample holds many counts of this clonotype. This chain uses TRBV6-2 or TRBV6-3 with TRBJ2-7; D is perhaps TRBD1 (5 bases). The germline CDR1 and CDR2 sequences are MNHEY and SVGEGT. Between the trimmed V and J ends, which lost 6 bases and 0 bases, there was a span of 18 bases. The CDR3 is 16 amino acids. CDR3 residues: CASSGGARAYSYEQYF. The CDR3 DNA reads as TGTGCCAGCAGCGGCGGCGCCAGGGCCTACTCCTACGAGCAGTACTTC.

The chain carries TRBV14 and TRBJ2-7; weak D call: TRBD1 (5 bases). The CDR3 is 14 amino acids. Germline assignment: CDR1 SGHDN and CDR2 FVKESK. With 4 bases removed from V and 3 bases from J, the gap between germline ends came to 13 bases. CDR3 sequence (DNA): TGTGCCAGCAGCCCCGGGCAGGGTCTCTACGAGCAGTACTTC. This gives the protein CASSPGQGLYEQYF.

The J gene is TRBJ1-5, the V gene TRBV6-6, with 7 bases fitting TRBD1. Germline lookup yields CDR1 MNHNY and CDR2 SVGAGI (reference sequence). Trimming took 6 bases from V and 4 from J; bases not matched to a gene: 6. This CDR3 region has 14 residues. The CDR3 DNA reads TGTGCCAGCAGGGCCTGGGACAGTAATCAGCCCCAGCATTTT. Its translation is CASRAWDSNQPQHF.

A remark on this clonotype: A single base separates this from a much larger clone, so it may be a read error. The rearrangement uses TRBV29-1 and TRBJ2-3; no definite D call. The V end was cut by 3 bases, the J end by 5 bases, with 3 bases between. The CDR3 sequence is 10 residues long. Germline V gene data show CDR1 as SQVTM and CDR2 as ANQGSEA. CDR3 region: CSVDLDTQYF. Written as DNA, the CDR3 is TGCAGCGTTGATTTAGATACGCAGTATTTT.

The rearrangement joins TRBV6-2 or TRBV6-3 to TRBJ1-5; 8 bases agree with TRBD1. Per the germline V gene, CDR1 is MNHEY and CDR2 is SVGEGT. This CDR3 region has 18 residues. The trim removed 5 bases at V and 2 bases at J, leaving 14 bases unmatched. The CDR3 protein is CASSPQRTGQGGNQPQHF. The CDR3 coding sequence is TGTGCCAGCAGTCCCCAGCGGACAGGGCAAGGGGGCAATCAGCCCCAGCATTTT.

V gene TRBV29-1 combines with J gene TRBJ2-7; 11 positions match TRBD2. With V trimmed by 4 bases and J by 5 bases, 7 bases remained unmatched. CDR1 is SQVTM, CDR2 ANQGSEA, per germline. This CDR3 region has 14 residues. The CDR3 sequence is CSVGTTSGSHEQYF. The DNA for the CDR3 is TGCAGCGTTGGAACAACTAGCGGGAGCCACGAGCAGTACTTC.

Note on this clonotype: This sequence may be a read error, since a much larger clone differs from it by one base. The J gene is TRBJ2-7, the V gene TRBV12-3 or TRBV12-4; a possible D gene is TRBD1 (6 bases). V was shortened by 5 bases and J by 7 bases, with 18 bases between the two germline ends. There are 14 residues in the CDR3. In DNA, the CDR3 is TGTGCCAGCAGTCAACTGGGACACACACCTGAGCAGTACTTC. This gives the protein CASSQLGHTPEQYF.

The chain's CDR3 is CASSLEPRFLEKKTEAFF. DNA for the CDR3: TGTGCCAGCAGCTTAGAGCCAAGGTTTCTCGAGAAGAAAACTGAAGCTTTCTTT. This rearrangement joins TRBV11-2 to TRBJ1-1; no clear D. V lost 0 bases and J 5 bases, leaving 22 bases between the germline ends. The CDR3 sequence is 18 residues long. The germline gives CDR1 SGHAT, CDR2 FQNNGV.

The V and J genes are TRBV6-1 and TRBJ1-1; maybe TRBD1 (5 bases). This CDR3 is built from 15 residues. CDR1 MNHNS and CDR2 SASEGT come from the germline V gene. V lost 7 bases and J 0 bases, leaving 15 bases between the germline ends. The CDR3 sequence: CASTFLRGLNTEAFF. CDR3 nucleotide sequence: TGTGCCAGCACCTTTTTGCGGGGCCTGAACACTGAAGCTTTCTTT.

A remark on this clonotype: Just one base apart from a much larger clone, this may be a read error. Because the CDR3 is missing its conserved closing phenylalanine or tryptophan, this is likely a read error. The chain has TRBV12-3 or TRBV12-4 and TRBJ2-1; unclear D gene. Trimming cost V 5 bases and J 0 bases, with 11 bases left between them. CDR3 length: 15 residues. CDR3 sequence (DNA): TGTGCCAGCAGTGGAACTATTCCCTCCTACAATGAGCAGTTCTCC. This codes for CASSGTIPSYNEQFS.

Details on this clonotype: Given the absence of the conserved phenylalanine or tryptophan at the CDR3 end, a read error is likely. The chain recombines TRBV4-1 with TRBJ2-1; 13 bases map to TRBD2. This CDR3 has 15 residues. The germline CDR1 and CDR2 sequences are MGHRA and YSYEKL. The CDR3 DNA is TGCGCCAACAGCCCCACTAGCGGGAGGGGCAATGAGCAGTTCTTA. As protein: CANSPTSGRGNEQFL.

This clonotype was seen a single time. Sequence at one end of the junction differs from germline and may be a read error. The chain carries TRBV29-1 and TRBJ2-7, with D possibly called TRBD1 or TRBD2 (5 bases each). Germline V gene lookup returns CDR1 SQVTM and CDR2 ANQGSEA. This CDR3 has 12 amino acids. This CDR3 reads CSVEARGAERYF. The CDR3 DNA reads TGCAGCGTTGAAGCTCGGGGCGCCGAGCGGTACTTT.

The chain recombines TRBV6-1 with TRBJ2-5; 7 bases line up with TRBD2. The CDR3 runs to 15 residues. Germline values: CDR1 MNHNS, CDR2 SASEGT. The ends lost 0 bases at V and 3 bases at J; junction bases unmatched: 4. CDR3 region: CASSEASAGEETQYF. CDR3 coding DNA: TGTGCCAGCAGTGAAGCGTCGGCGGGAGAAGAGACCCAGTACTTC.